This TCR beta chain derives from a study of T-cell memory formation after mild COVID-19. TCRdb fed the 5' RACE reads into MiXCR, producing one record per CDR3 protein. The sample has around 200,000 distinct CDR3 sequences; more than 9% are singletons. This clonotype was counted between two and nine times. This CDR3 spans 14 amino acids. Germline assignment: CDR1 DFQATT and CDR2 SNEGSKA (reference sequence). V dropped 7 bases and J dropped 3; count of bases not matched to a gene: 9. The specimen was PBMCs or a T cell subset sorted from them (not recorded which). This chain joins TRBV20-1 and TRBJ2-3; 8 bases map to TRBD2. The TCR sequence derives from a man younger than 35 who had mild COVID-19 (a few samples of this study predate the infection). Cell type and time point are not known. The CDR3 bases are TGCAGTGGGTACGGGGGGGCCCGAACAGATACGCAGTATTTT. It specifies CSGYGGARTDTQYF.